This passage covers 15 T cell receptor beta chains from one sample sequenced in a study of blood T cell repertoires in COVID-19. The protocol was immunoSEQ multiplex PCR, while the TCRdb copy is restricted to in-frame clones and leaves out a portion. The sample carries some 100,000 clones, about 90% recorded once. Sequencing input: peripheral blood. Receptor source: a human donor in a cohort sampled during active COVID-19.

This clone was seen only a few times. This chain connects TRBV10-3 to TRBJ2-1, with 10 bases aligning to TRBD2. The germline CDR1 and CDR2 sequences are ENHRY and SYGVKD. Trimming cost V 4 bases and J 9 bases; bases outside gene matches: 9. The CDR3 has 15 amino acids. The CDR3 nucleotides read TGTGCCATCAGTGGTCGGCTAGCGGGGGAGGGTGAGCAGTTCTTC. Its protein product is CAISGRLAGEGEQFF.

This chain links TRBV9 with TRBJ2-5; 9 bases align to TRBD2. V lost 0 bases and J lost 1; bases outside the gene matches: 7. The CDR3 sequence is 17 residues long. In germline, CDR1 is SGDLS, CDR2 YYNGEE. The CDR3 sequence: CASSVAGSGGSQETQYF. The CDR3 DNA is TGTGCCAGCAGCGTAGCTGGGAGCGGGGGGTCCCAAGAGACCCAGTACTTC. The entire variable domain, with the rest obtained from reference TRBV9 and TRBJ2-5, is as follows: DSGVTQTPKHLITATGQRVTLRCSPRSGDLSVYWYQQSLDQGLQFLIQYYNGEERAKGNILERFSAQQFPDLHSELNLSSLELGDSALYFCASSVAGSGGSQETQYFGPGTRLLVL.

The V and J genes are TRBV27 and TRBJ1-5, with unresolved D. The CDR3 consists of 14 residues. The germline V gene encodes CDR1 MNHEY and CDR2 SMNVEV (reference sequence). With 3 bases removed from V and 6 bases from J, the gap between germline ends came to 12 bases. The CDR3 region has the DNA TGTGCCAGCAGTTTCGCAGGTCCAAGTCAGCCCCAGCATTTT. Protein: CASSFAGPSQPQHF.

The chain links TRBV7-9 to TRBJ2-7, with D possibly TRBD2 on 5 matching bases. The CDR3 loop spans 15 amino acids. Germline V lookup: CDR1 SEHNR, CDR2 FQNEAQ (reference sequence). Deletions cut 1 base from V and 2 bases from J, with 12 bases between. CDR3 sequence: CASSLELSGAYEQYF. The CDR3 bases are TGTGCCAGCAGCTTAGAGCTCAGCGGCGCCTACGAGCAGTACTTC.

CDR3 sequence reads: CASSTDRRFYEQYF. The CDR3 coding sequence is TGTGCCAGCAGCACGGACAGGAGATTCTACGAGCAGTACTTC. The J gene is TRBJ2-7, the V gene TRBV11-1, with TRBD1 identical over 7 bases. CDR1 is SGHAT, CDR2 FQDESV, per germline (reference sequence). The ends lost 5 bases at V and 3 bases at J; junction bases unmatched: 7. This CDR3 is built from 14 residues. The full variable domain, its missing parts supplied by reference TRBV11-1 and TRBJ2-7, is EAEVAQSPRYKITEKSQAVAFWCDPISGHATLYWYRQILGQGPELLVQFQDESVVDDSQLPKDRFSAERLKGVDSTLKIQPAELGDSAMYLCASSTDRRFYEQYFGPGTRLTVT.

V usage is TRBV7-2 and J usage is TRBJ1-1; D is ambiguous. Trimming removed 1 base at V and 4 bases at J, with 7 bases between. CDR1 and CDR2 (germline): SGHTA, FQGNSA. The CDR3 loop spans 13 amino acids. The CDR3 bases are TGTGCCAGCAGCTTAGAACGGGGCACTGAAGCTTTCTTT. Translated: CASSLERGTEAFF.

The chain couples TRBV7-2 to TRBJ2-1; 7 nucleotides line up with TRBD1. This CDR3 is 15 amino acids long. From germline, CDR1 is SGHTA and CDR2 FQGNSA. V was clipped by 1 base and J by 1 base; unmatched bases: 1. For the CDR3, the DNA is TGTGCCAGCAGCTTAGGGGACAGTTCCTACAATGAGCAGTTCTTC. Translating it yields CASSLGDSSYNEQFF.

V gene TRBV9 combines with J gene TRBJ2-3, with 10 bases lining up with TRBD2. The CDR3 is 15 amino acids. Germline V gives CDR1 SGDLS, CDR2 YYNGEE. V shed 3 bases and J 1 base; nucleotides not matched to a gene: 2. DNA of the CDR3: TGTGCCAGCAGCGCCCTAGCGGGGGGCACAGATACGCAGTATTTT. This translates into CASSALAGGTDTQYF.

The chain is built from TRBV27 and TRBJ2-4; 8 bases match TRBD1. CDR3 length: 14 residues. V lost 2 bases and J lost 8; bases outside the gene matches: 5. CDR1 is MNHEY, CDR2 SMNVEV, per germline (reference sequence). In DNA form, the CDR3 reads TGTGCCAGCAGTTTAAGGACAGGGAGTGACATTCAGTACTTC. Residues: CASSLRTGSDIQYF.

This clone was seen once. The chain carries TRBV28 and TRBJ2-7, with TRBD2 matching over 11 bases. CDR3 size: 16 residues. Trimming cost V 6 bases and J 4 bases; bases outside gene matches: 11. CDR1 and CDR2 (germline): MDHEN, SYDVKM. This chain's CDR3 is CASSEPGTSGFYEQYF. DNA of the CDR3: TGTGCCAGCAGCGAACCGGGGACTAGCGGCTTTTACGAGCAGTACTTC.

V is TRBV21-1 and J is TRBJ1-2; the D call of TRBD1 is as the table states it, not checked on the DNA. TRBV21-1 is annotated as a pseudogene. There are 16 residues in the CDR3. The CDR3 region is CASSKGVDRVDYGYTF. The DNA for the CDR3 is TGTGCCAGCAGCAAAGGGGTGGACAGGGTGGACTATGGCTACACCTTC.

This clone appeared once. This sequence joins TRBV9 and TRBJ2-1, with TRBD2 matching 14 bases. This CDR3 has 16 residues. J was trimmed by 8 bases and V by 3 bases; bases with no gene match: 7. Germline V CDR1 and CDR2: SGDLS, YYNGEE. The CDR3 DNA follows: TGTGCCAGCAGCGCTCAGGGACTAGCGGGAGAGTATGAGCAGTTCTTC. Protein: CASSAQGLAGEYEQFF. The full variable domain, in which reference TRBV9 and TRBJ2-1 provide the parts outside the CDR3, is DSGVTQTPKHLITATGQRVTLRCSPRSGDLSVYWYQQSLDQGLQFLIQYYNGEERAKGNILERFSAQQFPDLHSELNLSSLELGDSALYFCASSAQGLAGEYEQFFGPGTRLTVL.

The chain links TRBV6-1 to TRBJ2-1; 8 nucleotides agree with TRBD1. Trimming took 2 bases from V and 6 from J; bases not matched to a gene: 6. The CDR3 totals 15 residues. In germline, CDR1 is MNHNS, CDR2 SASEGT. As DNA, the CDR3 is TGTGCCAGCAGTGAACGACAGGGGAATCGCAATGAGCAGTTCTTC. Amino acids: CASSERQGNRNEQFF.

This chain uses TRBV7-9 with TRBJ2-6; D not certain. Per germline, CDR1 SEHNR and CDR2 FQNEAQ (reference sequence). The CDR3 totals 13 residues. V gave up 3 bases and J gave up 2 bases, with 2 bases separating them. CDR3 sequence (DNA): TGTGCCAGCAGCTTCGCTGGGGCCAACGTCCTGACTTTC. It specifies CASSFAGANVLTF.

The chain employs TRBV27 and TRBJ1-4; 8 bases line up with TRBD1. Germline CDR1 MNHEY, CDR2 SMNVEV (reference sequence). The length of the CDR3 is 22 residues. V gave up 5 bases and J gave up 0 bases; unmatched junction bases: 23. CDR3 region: CASSPLDRVLPWAGATNEKLFF. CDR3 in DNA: TGTGCCAGCAGTCCCCTGGACAGGGTCCTACCGTGGGCCGGGGCAACTAATGAAAAACTGTTTTTT.